This T cell receptor beta chain is from a study of T cell responses to AZD1222 COVID-19 vaccine. Broader study findings: Females made up more of the donors, who were largely white British, and clonal diversity may have come out too low.

Data came from immunoSEQ multiplex PCR; TCRdb stores just in-frame clones and leaves some out. Of 110,000 to 150,000 clones listed, about 93% are singletons. This clone appeared a single time. The antigen is unknown. Germline V gives CDR1 SGHNT, CDR2 YYREEE (reference sequence). The CDR3 runs 15 residues. V was clipped by 4 bases and J by 10 bases, with 21 bases between them. This specimen was peripheral blood, taken on day 0 of AZD1222 vaccination. The chain is built from TRBV5-4 and TRBJ2-1, with D tentatively TRBD2 (7 bases). The sequence was collected from an adult in good health. This CDR3 is CASSQIGGGSGEQFF. In nucleotides, the CDR3 is TGTGCCAGCAGCCAGATTGGGGGCGGGAGTGGAGAGCAGTTCTTC.